The rows below give T cell receptor beta chains drawn from one sample of a study of T cell changes during pregnancy in multiple sclerosis. Sequencing was performed with immunoSEQ multiplex PCR; in TCRdb, only in-frame clones are kept and a portion is missing. The sample yields about 38,000 clones, around nine tenths seen once. The sequences come from CD4+ T cells from peripheral blood mononuclear cells, collected after pregnancy. The receptors come from a female donor in good health, enrolled as a control in a pregnancy study. Each CDR3 is given with its conserved first and last residue. The order of the fields is D gene, J gene, V gene, CDR3 length, CDR3 protein, CDR3 DNA. D genes are given only for firm matches.

>-|TRBJ1-4|TRBV19|14
CASKRRGLGEKLFF
TGTGCCAGTAAGCGGAGGGGACTAGGTGAAAAACTGTTTTTT
>TRBD1|TRBJ1-1|TRBV18|14
CASSPQGDGTEAFF
TGTGCCAGCTCACCGCAGGGGGATGGCACTGAAGCTTTCTTT
>-|TRBJ2-5|TRBV2|15
CASRSWRSLQETQYF
TGTGCCAGCAGGTCCTGGCGGTCGCTTCAAGAGACCCAGTACTTC
>TRBD1|TRBJ1-2|TRBV27|12
CASVDRWAGYTF
TGTGCCAGCGTGGACAGGTGGGCTGGCTACACCTTC
>TRBD1|TRBJ1-1|TRBV7-2|16
CASSLQGFSRNTEAFF
TGTGCCAGCAGCCTACAGGGGTTTTCGCGAAACACTGAAGCTTTCTTT
>-|TRBJ2-3|TRBV4-3|14
CASSQGGFEDTQYF
TGCGCCAGCAGCCAAGGGGGCTTCGAAGATACGCAGTATTTT
>TRBD2|TRBJ2-3|TRBV7-9|17
CASSLGTSGLSTDTQYF
TGTGCCAGCAGCCTGGGGACTAGCGGACTAAGCACAGATACGCAGTATTTT
>TRBD1|TRBJ1-2|TRBV5-5|12
CASSSQGAIDTF
TGTGCCAGCAGCTCGCAGGGGGCAATCGACACCTTC
>TRBD1|TRBJ1-1|TRBV27|14
CASSHRGGDTEAFF
TGTGCCAGCAGTCACAGGGGGGGTGACACTGAAGCTTTCTTT
>TRBD1|TRBJ1-1|TRBV27|15
CASMKGAIMNTEAFF
TGTGCCAGCATGAAGGGGGCGATAATGAACACTGAAGCTTTCTTT
>-|TRBJ1-3|TRBV19|17
CASRNPPRGDSGNTIYF
TGTGCCAGTAGGAATCCGCCCCGGGGAGACTCTGGAAACACCATATATTTT
>-|TRBJ2-4|TRBV2|14
CASSARGRENIQYF
TGTGCCAGCAGTGCTAGGGGGAGGGAAAACATTCAGTACTTC
>-|TRBJ1-4|TRBV6-7|15
CASSYSGLGIEKLFF
TGTGCCAGCAGTTACTCTGGGTTGGGCATTGAAAAACTGTTTTTT
>TRBD1|TRBJ1-2|TRBV27|15
CASSLGTEPNYGYTF
TGTGCCAGCAGTTTAGGGACAGAGCCTAACTATGGCTACACCTTC
>-|TRBJ1-1|TRBV19|13
CASHHRGDTEAFF
TGTGCCAGCCACCACCGGGGTGACACTGAAGCTTTCTTT
>-|TRBJ2-5|TRBV15|17
CATSREFGAVSQETQYF
TGTGCCACCAGCAGAGAATTTGGGGCAGTCAGCCAAGAGACCCAGTACTTC
>TRBD1|TRBJ2-3|TRBV29-1|15
CSVEQTGGWADTQYF
TGCAGCGTTGAACAAACAGGGGGCTGGGCAGATACGCAGTATTTT